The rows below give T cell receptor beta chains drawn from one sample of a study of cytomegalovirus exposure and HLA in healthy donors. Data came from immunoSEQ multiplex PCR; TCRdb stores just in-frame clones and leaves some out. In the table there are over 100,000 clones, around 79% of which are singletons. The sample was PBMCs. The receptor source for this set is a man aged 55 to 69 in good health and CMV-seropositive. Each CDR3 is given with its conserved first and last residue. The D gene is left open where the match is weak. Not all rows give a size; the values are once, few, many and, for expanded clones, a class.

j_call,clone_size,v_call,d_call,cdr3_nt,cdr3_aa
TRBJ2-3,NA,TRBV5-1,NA,TGCGCCAGCAGCTTTGGAGGGGTTATGGGCACAGATACGCAGTATTTT,CASSFGGVMGTDTQYF
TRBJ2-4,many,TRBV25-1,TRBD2,TGTGCCAGCAGTGATAGTAGCGGGGGGCCCAAAAACATTCAGTACTTC,CASSDSSGGPKNIQYF
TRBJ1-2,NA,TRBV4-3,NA,TGCGCCAGCAGCAACACAGGGTACGGCTACACCTTC,CASSNTGYGYTF
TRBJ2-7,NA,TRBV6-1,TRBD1,TGTGCCAGCACCTTAGGACAGGGCACCTACGAGCAGTACTTC,CASTLGQGTYEQYF
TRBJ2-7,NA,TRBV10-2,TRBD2,TGCGCCAGCAGTGACCCCGGGGGGTCTTACGAGCAGTACTTC,CASSDPGGSYEQYF
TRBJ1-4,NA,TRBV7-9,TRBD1,TGTGCCAGCAGCTCCGGGACAGTTAATGAAAAACTGTTTTTT,CASSSGTVNEKLFF
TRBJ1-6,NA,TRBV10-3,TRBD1,TGTGCCAGCGCAGGACAGGGAAATTCACCCCTCCACTTT,CASAGQGNSPLHF
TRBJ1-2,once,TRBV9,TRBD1,TGTGCCAGCAGCGAGGGACAGGGGCCCTATGGCTACACCTTC,CASSEGQGPYGYTF
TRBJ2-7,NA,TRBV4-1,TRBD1,TGCGCCAGCAGTTGGCTGGGGGACAGGGGGCAGTACGAGCAGTACTTC,CASSWLGDRGQYEQYF
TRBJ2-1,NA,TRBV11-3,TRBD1,TGTGCCAGCAGCTTAGATATGACAGGGCTACAGTTCTTC,CASSLDMTGLQFF
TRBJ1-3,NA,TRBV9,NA,TGTGCCAGCAGCGTATTAGGGGGTGCTGGAAACACCATATATTTT,CASSVLGGAGNTIYF
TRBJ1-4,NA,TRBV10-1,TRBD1,TGCGCCAGCAGTGAAGGGGGACAGATGTTTTTT,CASSEGGQMFF
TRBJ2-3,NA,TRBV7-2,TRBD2,TGTGCCAGCAGCTTAGCCGGGGGGGTTACAGATACGCAGTATTTT,CASSLAGGVTDTQYF
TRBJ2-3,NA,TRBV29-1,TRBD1,TGCAGCGTGGGACAGGGACTCGATACGCAGTATTTT,CSVGQGLDTQYF
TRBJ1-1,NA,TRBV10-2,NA,TGCGCCAGCGCCAGACAGTTGAACACTGAAGCTTTCTTT,CASARQLNTEAFF
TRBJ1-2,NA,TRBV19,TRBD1,TGTGCCAGTAGACATCCGGGACAGAGGGATTACTATGGCTACACCTTC,CASRHPGQRDYYGYTF
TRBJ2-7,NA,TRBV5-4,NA,TGTGCCAGCAGCTTGGGAGGGGGTGCTCCAGGCTCCTACGAGCAGTACTTC,CASSLGGGAPGSYEQYF
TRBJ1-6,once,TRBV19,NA,TGTGCCAGTAGTCCCTCTAATTCACCCCTCCACTTT,CASSPSNSPLHF
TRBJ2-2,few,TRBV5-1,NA,TGCGCCAGCAGCTTGTTACAGGACACCGGGGAGCTGTTTTTT,CASSLLQDTGELFF
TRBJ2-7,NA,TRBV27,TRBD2,TGTGCCAGCACCCGGCGGCCTAGCGGGGGGTTCGAGCAGTACTTC,CASTRRPSGGFEQYF
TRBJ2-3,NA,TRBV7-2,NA,TGTGCCAGCAGCCCTACCGGACAGTCACCAGATACGCAGTATTTT,CASSPTGQSPDTQYF
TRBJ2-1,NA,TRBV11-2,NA,TGTGCCAGCAGCTTGGGAGTACTAGCTTCACTGGGCAATGAGCAGTTCTTC,CASSLGVLASLGNEQFF
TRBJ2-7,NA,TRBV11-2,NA,TGTGCCAGCAGGGATGGGGCGTCTCTCTCATCCTACGAGCAGTACTTC,CASRDGASLSSYEQYF
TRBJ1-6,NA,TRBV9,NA,TGTGCCAGCAGCTATAGAGGGAATTCACCCCTCCACTTT,CASSYRGNSPLHF
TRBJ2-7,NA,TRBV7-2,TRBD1,TGTGCCAGCAGCGCCGGGACAGGGTTTTTATACGAGCAGTACTTC,CASSAGTGFLYEQYF
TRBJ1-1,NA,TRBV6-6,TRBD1,TGTGCCAGCAGTCTTGGGACAGCAATTAGGAACACTGAAGCTTTCTTT,CASSLGTAIRNTEAFF
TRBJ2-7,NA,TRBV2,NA,TGTGCCAGTTCAATCGAAAAGGGGTCCTACGAGCAGTACTTC,CASSIEKGSYEQYF
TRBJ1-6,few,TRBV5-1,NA,TGCGCCAGCAGCTTACAGGACGGGAATTCACCCCTCCACTTT,CASSLQDGNSPLHF
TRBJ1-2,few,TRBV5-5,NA,TGTGCCAGCAGCTTGGTGTTTGAGGCGATCTATGGCTACACCTTC,CASSLVFEAIYGYTF
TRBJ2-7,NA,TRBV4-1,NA,TGCGCCAGCAGCCGTTCAAGGAGCGAGCAGTACTTC,CASSRSRSEQYF
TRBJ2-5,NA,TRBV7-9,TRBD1,TGTGCCAGCAGTTACGACAGGGAAGAGACCCAGTACTTC,CASSYDREETQYF
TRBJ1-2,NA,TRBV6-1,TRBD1,TGTGCCAGCAGTACCGGACAGGGCGGAGGCTATGGCTACACCTTC,CASSTGQGGGYGYTF
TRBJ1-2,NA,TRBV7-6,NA,TGTGCCAGCAGTCAGCAGGAGGACTATGGCTACACCTTC,CASSQQEDYGYTF
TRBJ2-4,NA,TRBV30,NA,TGTGCCTGGAGTGGGGAGCAACTTTTAGCCAAAAACATTCAGTACTTC,CAWSGEQLLAKNIQYF
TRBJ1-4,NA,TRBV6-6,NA,TGTGCCAGCAGCCCTGCGGAAAAACTGTTTTTT,CASSPAEKLFF
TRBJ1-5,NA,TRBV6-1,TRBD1,TGTGCCAGCAGCGGGACAGGGGTCGGTCAGCCCCAGCATTTT,CASSGTGVGQPQHF
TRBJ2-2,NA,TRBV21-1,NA,TGTGCCAGCAGCAATTATGGCCCCGGGGAGCTGTTTTTT,CASSNYGPGELFF
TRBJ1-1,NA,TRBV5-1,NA,TGCGCCAGCAGCTTGGGTGACAAGTTGGGCACTGAAGCTTTCTTT,CASSLGDKLGTEAFF
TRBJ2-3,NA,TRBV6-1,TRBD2,TGTGCCAGCAGTGATAGCGGGGGGCCCCATACGCAGTATTTT,CASSDSGGPHTQYF
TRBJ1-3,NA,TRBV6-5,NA,TGTGCCAGCACCCAGACAGCCAGCTCTGGAAACACCATATATTTT,CASTQTASSGNTIYF
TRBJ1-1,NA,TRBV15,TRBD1,TGTGCCACCAGCAGAGATCTGAGGGGACAGGGGGCCCGGAACACTGAAGCTTTCTTT,CATSRDLRGQGARNTEAFF
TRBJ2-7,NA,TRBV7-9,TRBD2,TGTGCCAGCAGCCCCAGGACTAGCGGGGGTGTATACGAGCAGTACTTC,CASSPRTSGGVYEQYF
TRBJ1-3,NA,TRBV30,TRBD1,TGTGCCTTGACAGGGGGCTATGGAAACACCATATATTTT,CALTGGYGNTIYF